This T cell receptor beta chain originates from a study of human T cells and chemical hapten exposure. Study summary: The patch tests put 0.01% DPC on the skin of the upper back and were read 6 days later.

The time point denotes: pre-sensitization, week 0. Described treatment: therapeutic diphenylcyclopropenone sensitization with weekly scalp DPC. The V gene's germline CDR1 is SEHNR and CDR2 FQNEAQ (reference sequence). CDR3 length: 16 amino acids. V shed 5 bases, J shed 5 bases, and the junction held 8 bases outside the gene matches. TCRdb called the RACE reads again in MiXCR, with one record for every CDR3 protein. The sample carries about 180,000 distinct CDR3 sequences, 25% to 30% recorded once. The gene calls are TRBV7-9 and TRBJ2-5; 13 bases are shared with TRBD2. The TCR originated in a woman in her thirties with alopecia areata. Some clones in this sample may be carry-over from other donors' samples. This specimen was whole blood, taken in connection with sensitization to the hapten diphenylcyclopropenone (DPC). CDR3 nucleotide sequence: TGTGCCAGCAGCGGACTAGCGGGAGAGTTTTGGGAGACCCAGTACTTC. This sequence encodes CASSGLAGEFWETQYF.